This T cell receptor (beta chain) was retrieved from a study of OX40 agonist ivuxolimab in advanced cancers. The CDR3 runs 15 residues. The germline gives CDR1 MGHRA, CDR2 YSYEKL. The V and J ends lost 0 bases and 2 bases respectively, with 9 bases between them. Measured with immunoSEQ multiplex PCR; TCRdb has only the in-frame clones, and not every one. This sample has about 44,000 clones, with around 94% found just once. This TCR came from an adult with an advanced solid tumor such as melanoma, head and neck, liver or kidney cancer. V gene TRBV4-1 combines with J gene TRBJ2-3; D is unresolved. This material consisted of CD4+ or CD8+ T cells sorted from blood, taken in a trial of the OX40 agonist ivuxolimab. This CDR3 reads CASSQDSPSTDTQYF. CDR3 nucleotide sequence: TGCGCCAGCAGCCAAGATAGCCCGTCCACAGATACGCAGTATTTT.